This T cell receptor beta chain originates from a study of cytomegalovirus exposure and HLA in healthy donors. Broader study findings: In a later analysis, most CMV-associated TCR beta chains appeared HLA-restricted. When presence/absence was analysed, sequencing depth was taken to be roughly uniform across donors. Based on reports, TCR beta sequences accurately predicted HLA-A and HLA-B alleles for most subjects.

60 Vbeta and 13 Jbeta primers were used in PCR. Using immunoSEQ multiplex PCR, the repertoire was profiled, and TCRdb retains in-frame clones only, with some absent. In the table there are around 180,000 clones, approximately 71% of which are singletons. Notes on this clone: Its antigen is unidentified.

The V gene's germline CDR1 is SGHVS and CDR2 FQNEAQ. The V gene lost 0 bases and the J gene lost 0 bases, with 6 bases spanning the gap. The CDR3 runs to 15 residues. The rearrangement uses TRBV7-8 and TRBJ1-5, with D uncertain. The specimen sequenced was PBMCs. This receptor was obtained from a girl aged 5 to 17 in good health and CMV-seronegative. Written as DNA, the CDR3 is TGTGCCAGCAGCTTAGCCGGGTATAGCAATCAGCCCCAGCATTTT. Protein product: CASSLAGYSNQPQHF.